This TCR beta chain comes out of a study of blood T cell repertoires in COVID-19. Looking at the study overall: Whether acute or convalescent, the COVID-19 samples came from the United States, Italy and Spain.

Germline V gene sequence: CDR1 LGHDT, CDR2 YNNKEL (reference sequence). The CDR3 is 15 residues long. V was shortened by 1 base and J by 1 base, with 10 bases between the two germline ends. The authors' processing: Amplified reference gene primers provided the basis for estimating nucleated cell counts. Profiling relied on immunoSEQ multiplex PCR, and the TCRdb table lists in-frame clones only, not all of them. D and trimming were read from the DNA, whereas the V and J calls and clone size are those reported in that table. Of some 330,000 clones in the sample, just under 90% are singletons; the top ten hold 1.5% to 2%. Seattle patients were enrolled during active infection and followed longitudinally.

The V gene is TRBV3-1 (or the pseudogene TRBV3-2), the J gene TRBJ1-1; no firm D call. Sequencing was done on a sample of peripheral blood. This clonotype was obtained from a woman aged 30 to 39 with COVID-19, enrolled during active disease. CDR3 region: CASSQANSWNTEAFF. In DNA form, the CDR3 reads TGTGCCAGCAGCCAAGCGAACAGCTGGAACACTGAAGCTTTCTTT.